The subject of this entry is one T cell receptor beta chain. The data belong to a study of blood T cell repertoires in COVID-19. V shed 4 bases and J 4 bases; nucleotides not matched to a gene: 16. CDR1 MGHRA and CDR2 YSYEKL come from the germline V gene. This CDR3 contains 18 residues. How the authors handled the data: Nucleated cell number was recorded as an estimate derived from reference gene primer amplification. Sequenced by immunoSEQ multiplex PCR; TCRdb stores in-frame clones only, minus some. For V, J and clone size, that table is used; D and trimming come from the DNA. The table lists approximately 240,000 clones, roughly 80% of them singletons.

The chain is built from TRBV4-1 and TRBJ1-5; 7 positions agree with TRBD1. This TCR came from a woman between 35 and 50 years old with acute COVID-19. Sample: PBMCs or T cells enriched from blood (not recorded which). Here the CDR3 reads CASSRNRGPVIGNQPQHF. In DNA, the CDR3 is TGCGCCAGCAGCCGCAATAGGGGGCCGGTTATTGGGAATCAGCCCCAGCATTTT.